The following is a T cell receptor beta chain sequence with its context. Its antigen is not known. The PCR employed 60 Vbeta primers together with 13 Jbeta primers. Assay used: immunoSEQ multiplex PCR; TCRdb lists only in-frame clones, some missing. The table records about 140,000 clones, about 76% of them present only once. The data belong to a study of cytomegalovirus exposure and HLA in healthy donors. In the study overall: Roughly 92 million unique TCRs, all from HLA-typed donors, were included in an early release of the data. Among over 300 genotyped donors, around 77% fell in the Caucasian-associated ancestry cluster.

Study conclusions and caveats: Presence/absence analyses supposed approximately even sequencing depth among donors. The study recorded about 160 TCR beta chains that were cytomegalovirus-associated.

The TCR originated in a female donor in good health and CMV-seronegative. The sample taken for sequencing was PBMCs.

Here the CDR3 DNA reads TGCAGTGCTACGGACAACTACGAGCAGTACTTC. It specifies CSATDNYEQYF. This chain connects TRBV20-1 to TRBJ2-7, with D possibly matching TRBD1 (5 bases). Germline-derived CDR1 and CDR2 are DFQATT and SNEGSKA (reference sequence). The CDR3 consists of 11 residues. The germline V and J ends were trimmed by 4 bases and 3 bases, with 7 bases remaining between them.